This TCR beta chain was captured by sequencing in a study of T-cell memory formation after mild COVID-19. 5'RACE with constant-segment primers built TCRalpha and TCRbeta cDNA libraries with UMIs. TCRdb re-called the 5' RACE reads through MiXCR, storing one row per CDR3 protein. The sample lists 380,000 or so distinct CDR3 sequences; roughly 15% were seen once. This clonotype was seen repeatedly, ten times or more. Germline V gene lookup returns CDR1 MNHNY and CDR2 SVGAGI (reference sequence). The trim removed 1 base at V and 2 bases at J, leaving 11 bases unmatched. The CDR3 covers 18 residues. This sequence was found in a man younger than 30 who had mild COVID-19 (a few samples of this study predate the infection). Cell type and time point are not known. This rearrangement joins TRBV6-6 to TRBJ2-5; 9 bases are a match to TRBD2. The sequenced material came from PBMCs or a T cell subset sorted from them (not recorded which). The DNA of the CDR3 is TGTGCCAGCAGTTACTTCCGGCCAGCGGGGGGCCCTCAAGAGACCCAGTACTTC. It yields the protein CASSYFRPAGGPQETQYF.